The 17 T cell receptor beta chains listed next were all sequenced from one sample in a study of blood T cells in healthy people across ages. A second 7 to 11 cycle PCR used barcoded and J-beta primers. MiXCR was run by TCRdb on the 5' RACE reads, yielding one entry per CDR3 protein. The sample has around 990,000 distinct CDR3 sequences, 25% seen once. This sample was also put to use in a study of T cells of mothers and their children.

Material for sequencing was blood. The source of these receptors is a girl aged 2 to 10 in good health.

The J gene is TRBJ2-7, the V gene TRBV4-1; 8 nucleotides match TRBD1. The CDR3 consists of 17 residues. Germline CDR1 and CDR2: MGHRA and YSYEKL. The trim removed 0 bases at V and 3 bases at J, leaving 10 bases unmatched. As DNA, the CDR3 is TGCGCCAGCAGCCAAGATGCTCCGGGACAGGCTTACTACGAGCAGTACTTC. It encodes CASSQDAPGQAYYEQYF.

This chain joins TRBV4-1 and TRBJ2-2, with D possibly matching TRBD1 (5 bases). Germline V gene data show CDR1 as MGHRA and CDR2 as YSYEKL. The V and J ends lost 1 base and 5 bases respectively, with 11 bases between them. The CDR3 is 15 amino acids. CDR3 sequence (DNA): TGCGCCAGCAGCCAAGGGCAGGGCGGAACCGGGGAGCTGTTTTTT. It yields the protein CASSQGQGGTGELFF.

V is TRBV20-1 and J is TRBJ2-5, with 9 bases identical to TRBD2. This CDR3 spans 14 amino acids. Per the germline V gene, CDR1 is DFQATT and CDR2 is SNEGSKA (reference sequence). Germline trimming cut 0 bases from V and 7 bases from J; bases unmatched to any gene: 6. CDR3 sequence: CSARDLSGGWTQYF. The CDR3 DNA is TGCAGTGCTAGAGATCTTAGCGGGGGATGGACCCAGTACTTC.

The rearrangement joins TRBV7-2 to TRBJ1-6; D gene uncertain. Germline V lookup: CDR1 SGHTA, CDR2 FQGNSA. Trimming removed 5 bases at V and 0 bases at J, with 17 bases between. This CDR3 is 18 amino acids long. CDR3 residues: CASSPHPGTSSYNSPLHF. Written as DNA, the CDR3 is TGTGCCAGCAGCCCACATCCCGGTACGAGCTCCTATAATTCACCCCTCCACTTT.

This clonotype was picked up a small number of times. The CDR3 DNA follows: TGTGCCAGCAGCCAAGCGTTAGGGTCTGGGCAGTACTTC. Encoded protein: CASSQALGSGQYF. The V gene is TRBV14, the J gene TRBJ2-7; D gene unclear. The CDR3 spans 13 residues. Germline CDR1 reads SGHDN; CDR2 reads FVKESK. Deletions cut 1 base from V and 9 bases from J, with 13 bases between.

This chain joins TRBV20-1 and TRBJ2-7, with D perhaps TRBD2 (6 bases). The length of the CDR3 is 14 residues. Trimming took 6 bases from V and 0 from J, leaving 15 bases between them. From germline, CDR1 is DFQATT and CDR2 SNEGSKA (reference sequence). For the CDR3, the DNA is TGCAGTGCAAGGGACTTTCGGAGCTCCTACGAGCAGTACTTC. Translated, it gives CSARDFRSSYEQYF.

The rearrangement joins TRBV27 to TRBJ2-5, with TRBD1 matching over 8 bases. Gene TRBJ2-7 matches the end of the DNA better, so the J call may be wrong. CDR3 length equals 14 residues. Looked up from germline, CDR1 is MNHEY and CDR2 is SMNVEV (reference sequence). This CDR3 reads CASSFVDRDYEQYF. DNA for the CDR3: TGTGCCAGCAGTTTTGTGGACAGGGACTACGAGCAGTACTTC.

The chain couples TRBV7-2 to TRBJ2-5, with no clear D. The last part of the DNA fits TRBJ2-1 better; the J call may be wrong. The CDR3 totals 14 residues. Germline CDR1 and CDR2: SGHTA and FQGNSA. The CDR3 protein is CASSPLGLNNEQFF. In DNA, the CDR3 is TGTGCCAGCAGCCCCCTAGGTTTAAACAATGAGCAGTTCTTC.

The chain uses TRBV7-2 and TRBJ1-4; possible D gene TRBD1, 5 bases. Trimming stripped 2 bases from V and 8 bases from J, with 15 bases between. CDR1 is SGHTA and CDR2 is FQGNSA in the germline V gene. The CDR3 covers 15 residues. The CDR3 loop reads CASSLTGGEREKLFF. The CDR3 DNA is TGTGCCAGCAGCTTAACGGGAGGGGAACGCGAAAAACTGTTTTTT.

This clonotype has only a few counts. The chain is built from TRBV7-9 and TRBJ2-7; D might be TRBD2 (6 bases). CDR3 length equals 15 residues. Trimming stripped 1 base from V and 7 bases from J, with 17 bases between. Germline CDR1 is SEHNR and CDR2 is FQNEAQ (reference sequence). The CDR3, as DNA: TGTGCCAGCAGCTTAGACGTCTCCCCGGGGAGGGAGCAGTACTTC. It translates to CASSLDVSPGREQYF.

This clonotype was picked up a small number of times. This chain connects TRBV7-9 to TRBJ1-1, with a tentative D call TRBD1 (6 bases). V lost 8 bases, J lost 0 bases, and 10 bases lay in between. Germline V lookup: CDR1 SEHNR, CDR2 FQNEAQ (reference sequence). The CDR3 has 13 amino acids. The CDR3 coding sequence is TGTGCCAGCCTGGACAGCATGAACACTGAAGCTTTCTTT. Translation gives CASLDSMNTEAFF. Based on the CDR3 plus reference TRBV7-9 and TRBJ1-1, the full variable domain is DTGVSQNPRHKITKRGQNVTFRCDPISEHNRLYWYRQTLGQGPEFLTYFQNEAQLEKSRLLSDRFSAERPKGSFSTLEIQRTEQGDSAMYLCASLDSMNTEAFFGQGTRLTVV.

About this clonotype: At one boundary the junction diverges from the germline segment, which might be a read error. The rearrangement uses TRBV9 and TRBJ2-3; D remains ambiguous. CDR3 size: 14 residues. CDR1 and CDR2 from the germline V gene are SGDLS and YYNGEE. The CDR3 nucleotides are TGTGCCAGCAGCGTAGGTCTTGCGTCAGATACGCAATATTTT. Translation gives CASSVGLASDTQYF.

This clonotype appeared a few times. The V and J genes are TRBV12-3 or TRBV12-4 and TRBJ1-5; D gene ambiguous. The CDR3 length is 13 residues. The germline V and J ends were trimmed by 3 bases and 6 bases, with 9 bases remaining between them. CDR3 in DNA: TGTGCCAGCAGTTTTGAATTTCGTCAGCCCCAGCATTTT. This encodes CASSFEFRQPQHF.

The CDR3 spells CSARGLTRETQYF. For the CDR3, the DNA is TGCAGTGCTCGAGGGTTAACGAGGGAGACCCAGTACTTC. This chain joins TRBV20-1 and TRBJ2-5; possible D gene TRBD2, 5 bases. Trimming stripped 5 bases from V and 5 bases from J, with 15 bases between. Germline CDR1 reads DFQATT; CDR2 reads SNEGSKA (reference sequence). This CDR3 comprises 13 residues.

This chain connects TRBV7-2 to TRBJ2-5; possible D gene TRBD2, 5 bases. The end of the DNA aligns better with TRBJ2-1, so the J call may be wrong. Germline V lookup: CDR1 SGHTA, CDR2 FQGNSA. This CDR3 has 13 amino acids. CDR3 bases: TGTGCCAGCAGCTTCAGTTATGAGCGGGAGCAGTTCTTC. Residues: CASSFSYEREQFF.

This clonotype has at least ten counts. This chain links TRBV4-2 with TRBJ2-7; D uncertain. Trimming took 3 bases from V and 0 from J, leaving 9 bases between them. This CDR3 spans 14 amino acids. Germline lookup yields CDR1 LGHNA and CDR2 YNFKEQ. The CDR3 loop reads CASSQLGISYEQYF. CDR3 nucleotide sequence: TGTGCCAGCAGCCAGCTAGGGATCTCCTACGAGCAGTACTTC.

Only a few counts were recorded for this clonotype. This chain connects TRBV4-1 to TRBJ2-7; D not resolved. V was shortened by 4 bases and J by 3 bases, with 19 bases between the two germline ends. CDR1 MGHRA and CDR2 YSYEKL come from the germline V gene. The CDR3 length is 16 residues. DNA for the CDR3: TGCGCCAGCAGCCGTACTCGGGCCCAACAGATCTACGAGCAGTACTTC. Translation gives CASSRTRAQQIYEQYF.